A selection of T cell receptor beta chains follows, all from one sample in a study of post-analysis software for immune sequencing data. MiXCR was run by TCRdb on the PCR reads, yielding one entry per CDR3 protein. The table has 820,000 or so distinct CDR3 sequences, roughly 50% seen once; the top ten hold about 4.5%. The sequenced material came from blood. The receptors were gathered from a girl between 10 and 17 years old with multiple sclerosis. Each CDR3 is given with its conserved first and last residue. The D gene is left open where the match is weak. Clone sizes are given selectively: once, few, many, or a class where the clone is expanded.

V	D	J	size	DNA	CDR3
TRBV7-3	.	TRBJ2-1	few	TGTGCCAGCAGCCCCGGGCTGGCCCCCAATGAGCAGTTCTTC	CASSPGLAPNEQFF
TRBV12-3/TRBV12-4	.	TRBJ2-3	.	TGTGCCAGCAGTCACAGGAGAGCTAGCACAGATACGCAGTATTTT	CASSHRRASTDTQYF
TRBV7-2	TRBD2	TRBJ2-5	few	TGTGCCAGCAGCTTAGAACTAGTCCTAGCGGGGTACCAAGAGACCCAGTACTTC	CASSLELVLAGYQETQYF
TRBV10-3	TRBD2	TRBJ2-2	.	TGTGCCATCAGTGGAAGTAGCGGGAGCGCCGGGGAGCTGTTTTTT	CAISGSSGSAGELFF
TRBV7-3	TRBD2	TRBJ2-7	.	TGTGCCAGCAGCATCCAAGCGGGAGGGTCATACGAGCAGTACTTC	CASSIQAGGSYEQYF
TRBV7-9	.	TRBJ2-5	few	TGTGCCAGCAGCCCGACCCCACCGGGGAAAGAGACCCAGTACTTC	CASSPTPPGKETQYF
TRBV24-1	TRBD1	TRBJ2-7	.	TGTGCCACCAGTGATCCCGTTAGGACAGGGGGCTACGAGCAGTACTTC	CATSDPVRTGGYEQYF
TRBV6-5	.	TRBJ2-5	.	TGTGCCAGCAGTTACTCATCGTTCGGGGTGGGGGAGACCCAGTACTTC	CASSYSSFGVGETQYF
TRBV27	.	TRBJ2-7	few	TGTGCCAGCAGTTTATCAGTGGACAAGACCTACGAGCAGTACTTC	CASSLSVDKTYEQYF
TRBV12-3/TRBV12-4	TRBD1	TRBJ2-5	few	TGTGCCAGCAGTTTAGCGCGACAGGGCCAAGAGACCCAGTACTTC	CASSLARQGQETQYF
TRBV4-2	TRBD2	TRBJ2-1	.	TGTGCCAGCAGCCCTAACGGGCTAGCGGGGTACAATGAGCAGTTCTTC	CASSPNGLAGYNEQFF
TRBV7-3	.	TRBJ1-2	.	TGTGCCAGCAGCTCGGCGGGGGGGGTGGATGGCTACACCTTC	CASSSAGGVDGYTF
TRBV6-5	TRBD1	TRBJ1-1	.	TGTGCCAGCAGCTGGGACAGGCCGAACACTGAAGCTTTCTTT	CASSWDRPNTEAFF
TRBV27	TRBD1	TRBJ2-4	few	TGTGCCAGCGTCACCCTGGACAGGCTAGCCAAAAACATTCAGTACTTC	CASVTLDRLAKNIQYF
TRBV6-5	TRBD1	TRBJ2-7	few	TGTGCCAGCAGTTATGACCCCGGGACAGGGGGCTCCTACGAGCAGTACTTC	CASSYDPGTGGSYEQYF
TRBV5-5	.	TRBJ1-5	.	TGTGCCAGCTCATGGGGGAGGCTTCCCAATCAGCCCCAGCATTTT	CASSWGRLPNQPQHF
TRBV7-9	.	TRBJ2-5	.	TGTGCCAGCAGGGGATTAGGTCCGCTAGCAGACAGACAAGAGACCCAGTACTTC	CASRGLGPLADRQETQYF
TRBV20-1	TRBD1	TRBJ2-5	.	TGCAGTGCGACTTTAACAGGGGGTCGAGAGACCCAGTACTTC	CSATLTGGRETQYF
TRBV20-1	TRBD2	TRBJ2-1	.	TGCAGTGCTCCTGGGACTAGCGGGAGCTACAATGAGCAGTTCTTC	CSAPGTSGSYNEQFF
TRBV14	.	TRBJ1-1	.	TGTGCCAGCAGCCAAGATCGTCCCGTGTGGGCTGAAGCTTTCTTT	CASSQDRPVWAEAFF
TRBV2	TRBD1	TRBJ2-5	.	TGTGCCTTGGTTCTGGGACAGTCCCAAGAGACCCAGTACTTC	CALVLGQSQETQYF
TRBV10-3	.	TRBJ2-2	few	TGTGCCATCAGAGGGACGAACACCGGGGAGCTGTTTTTT	CAIRGTNTGELFF
TRBV12-3/TRBV12-4	TRBD1	TRBJ2-5	.	TGTGCCAGCAGTCCCGGGACAGGGGAACAGTACTTC	CASSPGTGEQYF
TRBV5-5	.	TRBJ2-5	.	TGTGCCAGCAGCTTCGGGTTTAGACAGGAAGAGACCCAGTACTTC	CASSFGFRQEETQYF
TRBV20-1	TRBD2	TRBJ2-7	few	TGCAGTGCTAGGGTAGCGGGGGGACACGAGCAGTACTTC	CSARVAGGHEQYF
TRBV13	TRBD2	TRBJ2-5	many	TGTGCCAGTTCCCCGGGACTAGGCCAAGAGACCCAGTACTTC	CASSPGLGQETQYF
TRBV5-1	TRBD1	TRBJ2-1	once	TGCGCCAGCAGCTTCCGACCGGGACAGGGTTACAATGAGCAGTTCTTC	CASSFRPGQGYNEQFF
TRBV27	.	TRBJ1-5	.	TGTGCCAGCAGTTTAGCGGGACCTTCGAAACAGCCCCAGCATTTT	CASSLAGPSKQPQHF
TRBV20-1	.	TRBJ2-5	once	TGCAGTGCTAGAGAACAGGGAAGGGGGTGGCAAGAGACCCAGTACTTC	CSAREQGRGWQETQYF
TRBV6-1	.	TRBJ2-1	.	TGTGCCAGCGGCCAGGGGTCCGATGAGCAGTTCTTC	CASGQGSDEQFF
TRBV5-1	.	TRBJ1-2	.	TGCGCCAGCAGCCCGTACAGTAGGGCGGTGAACTATGGCTACACCTTC	CASSPYSRAVNYGYTF
TRBV7-6	TRBD1	TRBJ1-1	.	TGTGCCAGCAGCACCGGACAGGGTCTGATGAACACTGAAGCTTTCTTT	CASSTGQGLMNTEAFF
TRBV19	TRBD1	TRBJ1-2	.	TGTGCCAGTAGTCCGACCGGGACAGGGGTTAATGGCTACACCTTC	CASSPTGTGVNGYTF
TRBV7-6	TRBD1	TRBJ1-6	.	TGTGCCAGCAGCTTAGCATCGACAGGGGTTGAATCACCCCTCCACTTT	CASSLASTGVESPLHF
TRBV21-1	.	TRBJ1-6	.	.	CASSKERYCCNSPLHF
TRBV7-9	.	TRBJ1-6	.	TGTGCCAGCAGCTTAGCGCAGGCCTATAATTCACCCCTCCACTTT	CASSLAQAYNSPLHF
TRBV7-9	TRBD1	TRBJ2-5	.	TGTGCCAGCAGCCCACGGGACAGTCCAGAGACCCAGTACTTC	CASSPRDSPETQYF
TRBV5-1	.	TRBJ2-4	.	TGCGCCAGCAGCTTGACAGGGAGGTTAGCCAAAAACATTCAGTACTTC	CASSLTGRLAKNIQYF
TRBV29-1	TRBD2	TRBJ2-7	many	TGCAGCGCCAGGGAGGGCGACGAGCAGTACTTC	CSAREGDEQYF
TRBV2	.	TRBJ1-5	.	TGTGCCAGCAGTGAAGGGCAGTTATATCAGCCCCAGCATTTT	CASSEGQLYQPQHF
TRBV4-2	TRBD2	TRBJ2-3	many	TGTGCCAGCAGCCAAGTCCTAGCGGGGGACACAGATACGCAGTATTTT	CASSQVLAGDTDTQYF
TRBV20-1	.	TRBJ1-1	.	TGCAGTGCCTCAAGTGAGGGTTTGGGGACTGAAGCTTTCTTT	CSASSEGLGTEAFF
TRBV20-1	TRBD1	TRBJ2-1	.	TGCAGTGCTAGAGACACCGACAGGGGTAGCGATGAGCAGTTCTTC	CSARDTDRGSDEQFF
TRBV2	.	TRBJ2-2	.	TGTGCCAGCGGTCGGAGGGGAGGGAACACCGGGGAGCTGTTTTTT	CASGRRGGNTGELFF
TRBV14	TRBD2	TRBJ2-4	.	TGTGCCAGCAGCCATGGGACTATCCAAAACATTCAGTACTTC	CASSHGTIQNIQYF
TRBV27	TRBD1	TRBJ2-7	.	TGTGCCAGCAGTGTCACAGGGGGTCACGAGCAGTACTTC	CASSVTGGHEQYF
TRBV20-1	.	TRBJ1-5	.	TGCAGTGCTAGAGAGGGGGAGGGCAATCAGCCCCAGCATTTT	CSAREGEGNQPQHF
TRBV7-9	.	TRBJ2-1	.	TGTGCCAGCAGCTGGGGCGACTACGGTGAGCAGTTCTTC	CASSWGDYGEQFF
TRBV2	.	TRBJ1-1	.	TGTGCCAGCAGTTACCGGTCGGACACTGAAGCTTTCTTT	CASSYRSDTEAFF
TRBV20-1	.	TRBJ2-1	.	TGCAGTGCCTTACAGGGAGGTGACAATGAGCAGTTCTTC	CSALQGGDNEQFF